This T cell receptor (beta chain) appears in the sequencing data of a study of Ad26.COV2.S vaccination and SARS-CoV-2 variants. Study as a whole: Donor was assigned to the Ad26.COV2.S arm of trial COV1001. Points from the study as a whole: Vaccinees showed greater spike-specific TCR breadth than placebo recipients. Breadth and depth estimates from TCRs may understate total T cell responses. Participants given vaccine showed non-spike TCR breadth similar to that of placebo recipients.

The method was immunoSEQ multiplex PCR; TCRdb's version includes in-frame clones alone and lacks a portion of them. The top ten hold around 10% of the sample, which has 240,000 or so clones, around nine tenths seen once. Treatment described: roughly 19 received Ad26.COV2.S at low or high dose, single or two shots; a few received placebo; per-sample allocation not given. Collection of the samples took place on day 63 after the first injection of vaccine or placebo. The germline CDR1 and CDR2 sequences are MDHEN and SYDVKM. V lost 3 bases and J 7 bases, leaving 3 bases between the germline ends. The CDR3 is made up of 10 amino acids. As for this clone: Its antigen remains unknown.

V is TRBV28 and J is TRBJ1-2; D uncertain. This TCR came from a person between 18 and 65 years old who received the Ad26.COV2.S COVID-19 vaccine or a placebo. The material sequenced was peripheral blood, taken in a trial of Ad26.COV2.S vaccine versus placebo. The CDR3 DNA follows: TGTGCCAGCAGTTTTCTTGGCTACACCTTC. Protein: CASSFLGYTF.